Reported below is one T cell receptor (beta chain). Its antigen remains unknown. The repertoire was sequenced with immunoSEQ multiplex PCR; TCRdb's copy has only in-frame clones and lacks some. The sample contains tens of thousands of clones, about 89% of which appear only once. The data originate from a study of OX40 agonist ivuxolimab in advanced cancers. Study-level background: Participants, around 80% male, averaged roughly 60 years of age, ranging from about 23 to 79.

In germline, CDR1 is SGHDN, CDR2 FVKESK. Trimming took 0 bases from V and 2 from J, leaving 15 bases between them. The CDR3 consists of 17 residues. Overall study results and limits: The investigators did not determine what antigen specificity the expanded peripheral T cells had. Mean expanded clone counts were higher in CD8+ than CD4+ T cells.

Patients were ruled out by autoimmune disease history or systemic immunosuppression. The chain links TRBV14 to TRBJ2-3; a possible D gene is TRBD2 (7 bases). Sample: CD4+ or CD8+ T cells sorted from blood, taken in a trial of the OX40 agonist ivuxolimab. The receptor comes from an adult with an advanced solid tumor such as melanoma, head and neck, liver or kidney cancer. The CDR3 region has the DNA TGTGCCAGCAGCCAAGAGGGGGCGGGACTAATCACAGATACGCAGTATTTT. This encodes CASSQEGAGLITDTQYF.